This passage covers 32 T cell receptor beta chains from one sample sequenced in a study of early T cells in non-severe SARS-CoV-2 infection. TCRdb processed the 5' RACE reads anew with MiXCR; each CDR3 protein has one entry. The repertoire holds under 60,000 distinct CDR3 sequences, around 14% seen once, with 10% to 13% in the top ten. The sequenced sample was whole blood. The receptors originated from an adult who was a healthcare worker with PCR-confirmed SARS-CoV-2 infection or an uninfected control (not recorded which).

This clonotype came up many times. This chain connects TRBV5-5 to TRBJ2-1; D gene unclear. This CDR3 spans 13 amino acids. The V end lost 2 bases, the J end lost 10 bases, and 13 bases lay between the germline ends. Per germline, CDR1 SGHKS and CDR2 YYEKEE (reference sequence). CDR3 in amino acids: CASSFNSFGEQFF. The CDR3 DNA reads TGTGCCAGCAGCTTCAACTCCTTCGGAGAGCAGTTCTTC. Combining the CDR3 with reference TRBV5-5 and TRBJ2-1 gives the whole variable domain DAGVTQSPTHLIKTRGQQVTLRCSPISGHKSVSWYQQVLGQGPQFIFQYYEKEERGRGNFPDRFSARQFPNYSSELNVNALLLGDSALYLCASSFNSFGEQFFGPGTRLTVL.

V and J are TRBV2 and TRBJ2-5; no clear D gene. V dropped 2 bases and J dropped 5 bases, with 3 bases sitting between them. The CDR3 length is 11 residues. Germline CDR1 and CDR2: SNHLY and FYNNEI. CDR3 nucleotide sequence: TGTGCCAGCAGTGAATATGAGACCCAGTACTTC. Amino acids: CASSEYETQYF. Supplemented by reference TRBV2 and TRBJ2-5, the full variable domain reads EPEVTQTPSHQVTQMGQEVILRCVPISNHLYFYWYRQILGQKVEFLVSFYNNEISEKSEIFDDQFSVERPDGSNFTLKIRSTKLEDSAMYFCASSEYETQYFGPGTRLLVL.

This clonotype has just a few counts. One end of the junction does not line up with germline, which may come from a read error. V is TRBV29-1 and J is TRBJ1-2; 8 positions match TRBD1. Germline V gene lookup returns CDR1 SQVTM and CDR2 ANQGSEA. The CDR3 has 12 residues. The CDR3 is CCVGRGLGGYTF. CDR3 DNA sequence: TGCTGCGTTGGCAGGGGGCTAGGTGGCTACACCTTC. Complete variable domain (other parts from reference TRBV29-1 and TRBJ1-2): SAVISQKPSRDICQRGTSLTIQCQVDSQVTMMFWYRQQPGQSLTLIATANQGSEATYESGFVIDKFPISRPNLTFSTLTVSNMSPEDSSIYLCCVGRGLGGYTFGSGTRLTVV.

This clonotype showed up many times. V is TRBV11-2 and J is TRBJ1-1; D unresolved. Germline V lookup: CDR1 SGHAT, CDR2 FQNNGV. V was clipped by 1 base and J by 1 base, with 10 bases between them. The CDR3 length is 15 residues. The CDR3 reads CASSLAGSGNTEAFF. CDR3 coding DNA: TGTGCCAGCAGCTTAGCCGGCAGTGGGAACACTGAAGCTTTCTTT.

This clonotype has just a few counts. The V call is TRBV5-1, the J call TRBJ2-3, with D uncertain. Trimming pared 2 bases from V and 0 bases from J, leaving 7 bases between. Germline V gene data show CDR1 as SGHRS and CDR2 as YFSETQ. The CDR3 length is 14 residues. Written as DNA, the CDR3 is TGCGCCAGCAGCTTCGGCGAGAGCACAGATACGCAGTATTTT. Amino acid sequence: CASSFGESTDTQYF.

This clonotype appeared a few times. The chain combines TRBV2 with TRBJ2-3; 13 bases fit TRBD2. CDR3 length equals 18 residues. V lost 2 bases to trimming and J lost 6 bases; unmatched junction nucleotides: 11. Germline CDR1 and CDR2: SNHLY and FYNNEI. The CDR3 sequence is CASSELEGLAGPGDTQYF. DNA for the CDR3: TGTGCCAGCAGTGAATTGGAGGGACTAGCGGGGCCGGGGGATACGCAGTATTTT.

This clonotype came up many times. The rearrangement links TRBV28 to TRBJ2-3; TRBD1 aligns across 9 bases. The junction had 12 bases not matched to a gene; V was cut back by 5 bases and J by 6 bases. The CDR3 sequence is 16 residues long. The germline V gene encodes CDR1 MDHEN and CDR2 SYDVKM. The CDR3 coding sequence is TGTGCCAGCAGTAGCTACCCGGACAGGGGATCGGATACGCAGTATTTT. Its protein product is CASSSYPDRGSDTQYF.

The genes are TRBV2 and TRBJ1-2; 9 positions match TRBD1. Trimming removed 4 bases from V and 4 bases from J; junction bases left unmatched: 4. CDR3 length: 14 residues. Germline loops: CDR1 SNHLY, CDR2 FYNNEI. CDR3 sequence (DNA): TGTGCCAGCAGTGTGGACAGGGGAGGCTATGGCTACACCTTC. It yields the protein CASSVDRGGYGYTF.

This clonotype showed up just a few times. The chain carries TRBV20-1 and TRBJ1-6; D ambiguous. Germline V lookup: CDR1 DFQATT, CDR2 SNEGSKA (reference sequence). Between the trimmed V and J ends, which lost 1 base and 7 bases, there was a span of 14 bases. CDR3 length: 15 residues. The CDR3 spells CSARGNRAGNSPLHF. The CDR3 coding sequence is TGCAGTGCTAGAGGGAATAGGGCTGGAAATTCACCCCTCCACTTT.

In this sample, this clonotype turned up many times. The chain recombines TRBV5-1 with TRBJ2-1; D ambiguous. Trimming stripped 0 bases from V and 2 bases from J, with 6 bases between. CDR1 and CDR2 (germline): SGHRS, YFSETQ. This CDR3 is built from 14 residues. The CDR3 loop is CASSLAEPYNEQFF. As DNA, the CDR3 is TGCGCCAGCAGCTTGGCCGAGCCCTACAATGAGCAGTTCTTC.

This clonotype was observed a handful of times. J is TRBJ1-2 and V is TRBV12-3 or TRBV12-4; 9 positions match TRBD1. V lost 4 bases to trimming and J lost 5 bases; unmatched junction nucleotides: 8. This CDR3 is 15 amino acids long. The CDR3 coding sequence is TGTGCCAGCAGTTCTAGACAGGGGGTTCGTTATGGCTACACCTTC. It is translated as CASSSRQGVRYGYTF.

The chain couples TRBV20-1 to TRBJ2-2; no reliable D call. V was pared by 0 bases and J by 2 bases, with 13 bases between. The CDR3 loop spans 16 amino acids. In germline, CDR1 is DFQATT, CDR2 SNEGSKA (reference sequence). CDR3 DNA sequence: TGCAGTGCTAGAGATCATAGCAGGATTAACACCGGGGAGCTGTTTTTT. Protein product: CSARDHSRINTGELFF.

This clonotype has at least ten counts. The chain recombines TRBV5-1 with TRBJ1-1; no firm D call. With 4 bases removed from V and 1 base from J, the gap between germline ends came to 8 bases. Germline-derived CDR1 and CDR2 are SGHRS and YFSETQ. This CDR3 is built from 13 residues. CDR3 in DNA: TGCGCCAGCAGCCCCCAGCCGAACACTGAAGCTTTCTTT. Translated, it gives CASSPQPNTEAFF.

This clonotype appeared many times. The chain employs TRBV7-3 and TRBJ2-1; 7 bases map to TRBD2. The trim removed 4 bases at V and 7 bases at J, leaving 13 bases unmatched. The germline gives CDR1 SGHTA, CDR2 FQGTGA. The CDR3 has 16 amino acids. CDR3 in amino acids: CASSSLGPAGINEQFF. The CDR3 DNA follows: TGTGCCAGCAGCTCCCTTGGGCCAGCGGGGATAAATGAGCAGTTCTTC.

The V gene is TRBV5-1, the J gene TRBJ2-7; 9 nucleotides line up with TRBD2. Germline loops: CDR1 SGHRS, CDR2 YFSETQ. The junction had 12 bases not matched to a gene; V was cut back by 0 bases and J by 5 bases. The CDR3 totals 17 residues. DNA of the CDR3: TGCGCCAGCAGCTTGGCCCCCCCGGGACTAGCTCGGAACGAGCAGTACTTC. Protein sequence: CASSLAPPGLARNEQYF.

This clonotype has a count of ten or more. The rearrangement uses TRBV5-1 and TRBJ2-7; 7 positions agree with TRBD1. Trimming removed 0 bases from V and 2 bases from J; junction bases left unmatched: 2. CDR3 length: 14 residues. The germline gives CDR1 SGHRS, CDR2 YFSETQ. CDR3 sequence (DNA): TGCGCCAGCAGCTTGGGGGACAGCGCCTACGAGCAGTACTTC. It yields the protein CASSLGDSAYEQYF.

This clonotype was seen many times. The chain couples TRBV20-1 to TRBJ1-6; D gene unclear. V dropped 5 bases and J dropped 13 bases, with 18 bases sitting between them. CDR3 length equals 13 residues. CDR1 is DFQATT and CDR2 is SNEGSKA in the germline V gene (reference sequence). Written as DNA, the CDR3 is TGCAGTGCTCAATTTGGATCGACTCGTCCCCTCCACTTT. This sequence encodes CSAQFGSTRPLHF.

Many counts were recorded for this clonotype. The rearrangement uses TRBV7-6 and TRBJ2-1, with 14 bases aligning to TRBD2. J lost 5 bases, V lost 4 bases, and 10 bases had no gene match. Germline V gene sequence: CDR1 SGHVS, CDR2 FNYEAQ. The CDR3 has 18 amino acids. The CDR3 is CASSSRGLAGASNNEQFF. The CDR3 DNA follows: TGTGCCAGCAGCTCTCGGGGACTAGCGGGAGCCTCTAACAATGAGCAGTTCTTC.

This clonotype was counted at least ten times. J is TRBJ2-1 and V is TRBV29-1; D remains unclear. Trimming took 0 bases from V and 4 from J, leaving 13 bases between them. Germline V gene lookup returns CDR1 SQVTM and CDR2 ANQGSEA. The CDR3 covers 15 residues. CDR3 DNA sequence: TGCAGCGTTGAAGATAGGGAACGAGCTTACAATGAGCAGTTCTTC. Protein product: CSVEDRERAYNEQFF.

This clonotype was seen a handful of times. CDR3 amino acids: CASSVNQPQHF. Here the CDR3 DNA reads TGTGCCAGCAGTGTCAATCAGCCCCAGCATTTT. The V gene is TRBV6-1, the J gene TRBJ1-5; D is uncertain. The CDR3 has 11 amino acids. CDR1 and CDR2 (germline): MNHNS, SASEGT. The ends were cut back, 4 bases at V and 3 bases at J, with 1 base in the middle.

This chain connects TRBV2 to TRBJ2-1; 9 nucleotides agree with TRBD2. The V segment lost 7 bases and the J segment 0 bases; nucleotides outside the gene matches: 4. From germline, CDR1 is SNHLY and CDR2 FYNNEI. The CDR3 consists of 15 residues. This CDR3 is CASTRSGGSYNEQFF. For the CDR3, the DNA is TGTGCCAGCACCCGTAGCGGGGGCTCCTACAATGAGCAGTTCTTC.

The chain employs TRBV29-1 and TRBJ2-2; 9 bases map to TRBD1. Germline lookup yields CDR1 SQVTM and CDR2 ANQGSEA. The CDR3 length is 16 residues. Trimming took 7 bases from V and 0 from J; bases not matched to a gene: 9. The DNA for the CDR3 is TGCAGCGCCACCCAGGGACAGGGCCCGAACACCGGGGAGCTGTTTTTT. Its translation: CSATQGQGPNTGELFF.

The gene calls are TRBV10-3 and TRBJ1-2; no clear D gene. Trimming took 2 bases from V and 8 from J, leaving 6 bases between them. Germline assignment: CDR1 ENHRY and CDR2 SYGVKD. The CDR3 consists of 11 residues. The CDR3 loop reads CAISEHTGYTF. In DNA form, the CDR3 reads TGTGCCATCAGTGAGCACACGGGCTACACCTTC.

This clonotype was seen at least ten times. Here the CDR3 reads CASSKRTGTEAFF. The CDR3 nucleotides are TGTGCCAGCAGTAAAAGGACAGGGACTGAAGCTTTCTTT. The chain employs TRBV5-6 and TRBJ1-1, with 8 bases matching TRBD1. V shed 5 bases and J 5 bases; nucleotides not matched to a gene: 5. CDR3 length: 13 residues. The germline V gene has CDR1 SGHDT and CDR2 YYEEEE.

J is TRBJ2-7 and V is TRBV9; D may match TRBD1 or TRBD2 (5 bases each). Germline CDR1 and CDR2: SGDLS and YYNGEE. CDR3 size: 15 residues. Trimming shortened V by 1 base and J by 2 bases, and 13 bases separated the two germline ends. DNA for the CDR3: TGTGCCAGCAGCGTAAATCCAGGGACCCCCTACGAGCAGTACTTC. The encoded protein is CASSVNPGTPYEQYF.

This clonotype showed up just a few times. The V gene is TRBV18, the J gene TRBJ1-5; 8 positions agree with TRBD1. The V gene's germline CDR1 is KGHSH and CDR2 LQKENI. The CDR3 totals 18 residues. J lost 3 bases, V lost 1 base, and 11 bases had no gene match. The CDR3 loop reads CASSPQGRGQGVNQPQHF. The CDR3 bases are TGTGCCAGCTCACCACAGGGGAGAGGACAGGGTGTCAATCAGCCCCAGCATTTT.

This clonotype was counted only a few times. In DNA, the CDR3 is TGCGCCAGCAGTGAGATTAGCGGGGATCGCACAGATACGCAGTATTTT. It is translated as CASSEISGDRTDTQYF. This sequence joins TRBV10-1 and TRBJ2-3, with 8 bases identical to TRBD2. With 2 bases clipped from V and 1 base from J, the junction kept 5 bases outside the gene matches. CDR3 length: 16 amino acids. In germline, CDR1 is WNHNN, CDR2 SYGVQD (reference sequence).

This clonotype was counted a few times. The CDR3 DNA follows: TGTGCCAGCAGCTCCACCAGAGATACGCAGTATTTT. Protein product: CASSSTRDTQYF. The chain employs TRBV7-2 and TRBJ2-3; no firm D call. CDR1 and CDR2 (germline): SGHTA, FQGNSA. The V and J ends lost 4 bases and 5 bases respectively, with 7 bases between them. CDR3 length: 12 amino acids.

This clonotype was observed at least ten times. The chain employs TRBV5-1 and TRBJ2-7; 9 bases align to TRBD2. Germline values: CDR1 SGHRS, CDR2 YFSETQ. J was trimmed by 1 base and V by 0 bases; bases with no gene match: 5. The CDR3 is 16 amino acids. The CDR3 region is CASSLGGLAPSYEQYF. CDR3 DNA: TGCGCCAGCAGCTTGGGGGGACTAGCCCCATCCTACGAGCAGTACTTC. Variable domain in full (rest from reference TRBV5-1 and TRBJ2-7): KAGVTQTPRYLIKTRGQQVTLSCSPISGHRSVSWYQQTPGQGLQFLFEYFSETQRNKGNFPGRFSGRQFSNSRSEMNVSTLELGDSALYLCASSLGGLAPSYEQYFGPGTRLTVT.

This clonotype came up many times. This sequence joins TRBV20-1 and TRBJ1-1, with D possibly matching TRBD1 (5 bases). CDR1 is DFQATT and CDR2 is SNEGSKA in the germline V gene (reference sequence). The CDR3 is made up of 16 amino acids. Between the trimmed V and J ends, which lost 2 bases and 0 bases, there was a span of 16 bases. This chain's CDR3 is CSARRFDRPMNTEAFF. In DNA form, the CDR3 reads TGCAGTGCTAGACGGTTCGACAGACCTATGAACACTGAAGCTTTCTTT.

This clonotype is medium-sized (0.01 to 0.1%) in the sample. The genes are TRBV28 and TRBJ2-7, with TRBD1 matching 11 bases. In germline, CDR1 is MDHEN, CDR2 SYDVKM. V lost 7 bases, J lost 5 bases, and 10 bases stayed unmatched. The CDR3 runs 15 residues. The CDR3 region is CASTFQGQGGNEQYF. The CDR3 region has the DNA TGTGCCAGCACCTTTCAGGGACAGGGGGGGAACGAGCAGTACTTC.

This rearrangement joins TRBV5-1 to TRBJ2-7; 7 positions match TRBD2. V was pared by 4 bases and J by 2 bases, with 12 bases of the junction left unmatched. Germline-derived CDR1 and CDR2 are SGHRS and YFSETQ. The CDR3 extends over 16 amino acids. The CDR3 reads CASSPDPGGGPYEQYF. The CDR3, as DNA: TGCGCCAGCAGCCCGGACCCCGGCGGGGGTCCCTACGAGCAGTACTTC.